The entry that follows covers one T cell receptor beta chain sequence. The PCR was carried out with 60 Vbeta primers and 13 Jbeta primers. Sequencing was performed with immunoSEQ multiplex PCR; in TCRdb, only in-frame clones are kept and a portion is missing. The data hold approximately 42,000 clones, with roughly 80% observed a single time. This entry is derived from a study of cytomegalovirus exposure and HLA in healthy donors. Germline CDR1 is SEHNR and CDR2 is FQNEAQ (reference sequence). With 4 bases clipped from V and 0 bases from J, the junction kept 12 bases outside the gene matches. The CDR3 extends over 19 amino acids.

Sample: PBMCs. The sequence was collected from a middle-aged man in good health and CMV-seronegative. The chain has TRBV7-9 and TRBJ2-6; 7 bases agree with TRBD2. This chain's CDR3 is CASSSAGWRASSGANVLTF. The CDR3, as DNA: TGTGCCAGCAGCTCAGCGGGGTGGAGGGCGAGCTCTGGGGCCAACGTCCTGACTTTC.